A single sample gave rise to the 9 T cell receptor beta chains below, sequenced in a study of blood T cell repertoires in COVID-19. Measured with immunoSEQ multiplex PCR; TCRdb has only the in-frame clones, and not every one. The sample holds under 170,000 clones; 80% to 90% are singletons and the top ten take 2.5% to 4%. Sequenced: peripheral blood. The receptor set was obtained from a man between 65 and 85 years old with acute or convalescent COVID-19.

This clone was observed a handful of times. This CDR3 is also generated by other DNA sequences in the sample. V and J are TRBV19 and TRBJ1-5; 10 nucleotides line up with TRBD1. With 7 bases clipped from V and 7 bases from J, the junction kept 4 bases outside the gene matches. The CDR3 runs 13 residues. The germline V gene has CDR1 LNHDA and CDR2 SQIVND (reference sequence). The CDR3: CASTPTGGQPQHF. CDR3 sequence (DNA): TGTGCCAGTACCCCGACAGGGGGCCAGCCCCAGCATTTT.

The gene calls are TRBV6-4 and TRBJ1-2; TRBD1 might be the D (6 bases). Germline assignment: CDR1 MRHNA and CDR2 SNTAGT. Trimming stripped 7 bases from V and 0 bases from J, with 18 bases between. This CDR3 is 16 amino acids long. The CDR3 here is CASTVAGRGTNYGYTF. CDR3 nucleotide sequence: TGTGCCAGCACCGTGGCAGGGAGGGGGACTAACTATGGCTACACCTTC.

The gene calls are TRBV5-1 and TRBJ2-7, with D maybe TRBD1 (5 bases). The CDR3 runs 12 residues. Trimming took off 0 bases at V and 6 bases at J, with 7 bases between the two ends. Germline V gene lookup returns CDR1 SGHRS and CDR2 YFSETQ. The DNA of the CDR3 is TGCGCCAGCAGCTTGGGAGACAGCGAGCAGTACTTC. This codes for CASSLGDSEQYF.

A few counts support this clone. The rearrangement links TRBV27 to TRBJ2-7; D remains unclear. The CDR3 runs 14 residues. Germline loops: CDR1 MNHEY, CDR2 SMNVEV (reference sequence). The V end was cut by 3 bases, the J end by 7 bases, with 16 bases between. The CDR3 protein is CASSFSSRGGEQYF. CDR3 sequence (DNA): TGTGCCAGCAGTTTCTCCAGCCGAGGTGGGGAGCAGTACTTC.

The rearrangement uses TRBV28 and TRBJ2-7; no clear D. The V and J ends lost 8 bases and 0 bases respectively, with 11 bases between them. The germline gives CDR1 MDHEN, CDR2 SYDVKM. CDR3 size: 13 residues. CDR3 bases: TGTGCCAGCGTCCCTGATAGCTCCTACGAGCAGTACTTC. It yields the protein CASVPDSSYEQYF.

The rearrangement uses TRBV25-1 and TRBJ1-4, with D tentatively TRBD1 (5 bases). From germline, CDR1 is MGHDK and CDR2 SYGVNS. Trimming pared 0 bases from V and 8 bases from J, leaving 13 bases between. The CDR3 extends over 15 amino acids. CDR3 sequence reads: CASSEYAGEREKLFF. CDR3 nucleotides: TGTGCCAGCAGTGAATACGCGGGGGAACGGGAAAAACTGTTTTTT.

DNA for the CDR3: TGCGCCAGCAGTGAGTCGGGACTAGCGAATATCTACGAGCAGTACTTC. Amino acid sequence: CASSESGLANIYEQYF. The chain carries TRBV10-1 and TRBJ2-7, with 10 bases that match TRBD2. CDR1 WNHNN and CDR2 SYGVQD come from the germline V gene (reference sequence). Trimming removed 0 bases from V and 3 bases from J; junction bases left unmatched: 5. This CDR3 spans 16 amino acids.

CDR3 DNA: TGTGCCAGCAGTCTTCGGGACTGGATGTCGGCCCAGTACTTC. This encodes CASSLRDWMSAQYF. V and J are TRBV28 and TRBJ2-5; TRBD2 is a possible D gene (6 bases). V was cut by 5 bases and J by 9 bases, with 19 bases left in between. Germline values: CDR1 MDHEN, CDR2 SYDVKM. The CDR3 is made up of 14 amino acids.

The rearrangement joins TRBV19 to TRBJ2-1; tentative D call: TRBD2 (5 bases). V lost 5 bases and J 5 bases, leaving 7 bases between the germline ends. Looked up from germline, CDR1 is LNHDA and CDR2 is SQIVND (reference sequence). This CDR3 is built from 12 residues. This CDR3 is CASSERNNEQFF. CDR3 in DNA: TGTGCCAGTAGTGAGCGGAACAATGAGCAGTTCTTC.